Following are 24 T cell receptor beta chains from one sample sequenced in a study of pediatric ulcerative colitis. Repertoires were generated with immunoSEQ multiplex PCR, while TCRdb's copy carries only in-frame clones and drops some. Of around 65,000 clones listed, 77% are singletons. Source material: blood. The receptors originated from a boy between 10 and 17 years old with moderate ulcerative colitis.

The sample holds a few counts of this clone. The CDR3 sequence: CASSHRDRNYEQYF. The CDR3 DNA sequence: TGTGCCAGCAGCCACCGGGACAGAAATTACGAGCAGTACTTC. The chain links TRBV7-9 to TRBJ2-7, with TRBD1 matching over 7 bases. From germline, CDR1 is SEHNR and CDR2 FQNEAQ (reference sequence). The CDR3 is made up of 14 amino acids. Trimming at V came to 5 bases and at J to 4 bases, leaving 8 bases not matched to a gene.

V and J are TRBV5-1 and TRBJ2-1; no definite D call. The CDR3 extends over 14 amino acids. The V gene's germline CDR1 is SGHRS and CDR2 YFSETQ. The germline V and J ends were trimmed by 7 bases and 2 bases, with 13 bases remaining between them. CDR3 loop: CASREADPYNEQFF. In nucleotides, the CDR3 is TGCGCCAGCCGCGAGGCGGATCCCTACAATGAGCAGTTCTTC.

The J gene is TRBJ1-1, the V gene TRBV27, with TRBD1 matching over 7 bases. V lost 8 bases to trimming and J lost 10 bases; unmatched junction nucleotides: 10. The CDR3 runs 12 residues. Germline CDR1 MNHEY, CDR2 SMNVEV (reference sequence). The DNA of the CDR3 is TGTGCCAGCCGAAGAGGGGGCGCGAGAGCTTTCTTT. It encodes CASRRGGARAFF.

The chain uses TRBV28 and TRBJ1-4; D ambiguous. The ends were cut back, 3 bases at V and 14 bases at J, with 19 bases in the middle. Per the germline V gene, CDR1 is MDHEN and CDR2 is SYDVKM. The CDR3 length is 14 residues. CDR3 sequence (DNA): TGTGCCAGCAGTTTCCCCCCTCCAATAGTGCAGCTGTTTTTT. Translation gives CASSFPPPIVQLFF. The full variable domain, in which reference TRBV28 and TRBJ1-4 provide the parts outside the CDR3, is DVKVTQSSRYLVKRTGEKVFLECVQDMDHENMFWYRQDPGLGLRLIYFSYDVKMKEKGDIPEGYSVSREKKERFSLILESASTNQTSMYLCASSFPPPIVQLFFGSGTQLSVL.

The rearrangement joins TRBV21-1 to TRBJ2-2; the D call of TRBD1 is as the table states it, not checked on the DNA. TRBV21-1 is recorded as a pseudogene. This CDR3 region has 20 residues. The CDR3 reads CASSKVYGTGTIANTGELFF. The CDR3 DNA reads TGTGCCAGCAGCAAGGTTTATGGGACAGGGACAATCGCGAACACCGGGGAGCTGTTTTTT.

The rearrangement links TRBV19 to TRBJ1-6, with 8 bases that match TRBD1. CDR1 is LNHDA, CDR2 SQIVND, per germline (reference sequence). V gave up 1 base and J gave up 15 bases; unmatched junction bases: 8. The CDR3 totals 14 residues. The chain's CDR3 is CASSIGAGGPNLHF. DNA for the CDR3: TGTGCCAGTAGTATAGGGGCAGGGGGCCCTAACCTCCACTTT.

The chain joins TRBV7-9 to TRBJ1-2, with no clear D. Germline-derived CDR1 and CDR2 are SEHNR and FQNEAQ (reference sequence). This CDR3 is built from 11 residues. Trimming removed 1 base at V and 7 bases at J, with 4 bases between. CDR3 in DNA: TGTGCCAGCAGCTTAGGGGGTGGCTACACCTTC. This gives the protein CASSLGGGYTF.

This clone was seen once. V usage is TRBV5-4 and J usage is TRBJ2-5; 8 bases line up with TRBD2. The CDR3 is made up of 15 amino acids. With 2 bases clipped from V and 4 bases from J, the junction kept 7 bases outside the gene matches. The germline V gene has CDR1 SGHNT and CDR2 YYREEE (reference sequence). The CDR3 loop reads CASSLKAGVGETQYF. The CDR3 DNA reads TGTGCCAGCAGCTTAAAAGCGGGAGTAGGAGAGACCCAGTACTTC.

Here the CDR3 DNA reads TGTGCCTGGAGCATACAGGGGGGATCTGGAAACACCATATATTTT. Translation: CAWSIQGGSGNTIYF. The rearrangement uses TRBV30 and TRBJ1-3; TRBD1 matches 8 bases. This CDR3 spans 15 amino acids. In germline, CDR1 is GTSNPN, CDR2 SVGIG (reference sequence). V dropped 3 bases and J dropped 1; count of bases not matched to a gene: 5.

V usage is TRBV4-1 and J usage is TRBJ1-5; 8 nucleotides line up with TRBD1. The J segment lost 5 bases and the V segment lost 4 bases, leaving 10 bases of the junction unmatched. There are 16 residues in the CDR3. Germline V gene sequence: CDR1 MGHRA, CDR2 YSYEKL. CDR3 residues: CASSRVDGQGHQPQHF. The CDR3 DNA reads as TGCGCCAGCAGCCGAGTGGATGGACAGGGTCATCAGCCCCAGCATTTT.

The chain is built from TRBV30 and TRBJ1-5; D gene uncertain. The CDR3 consists of 13 residues. V lost 0 bases and J lost 3, with 6 bases in between. Per the germline V gene, CDR1 is GTSNPN and CDR2 is SVGIG (reference sequence). The CDR3 coding sequence is TGTGCCTGGAGTGTTGGAATCAATCAGCCCCAGCATTTT. Protein product: CAWSVGINQPQHF.

The rearrangement uses TRBV4-2 and TRBJ2-1, with a weak D call TRBD2 (6 bases). Trimming cost V 0 bases and J 7 bases, with 13 bases left between them. Germline-derived CDR1 and CDR2 are LGHNA and YNFKEQ. The CDR3 has 15 amino acids. The CDR3 spells CASSQDPLAQNEQFF. CDR3 DNA: TGTGCCAGCAGCCAAGACCCACTAGCACAGAATGAGCAGTTCTTC.

The V call is TRBV2, the J call TRBJ1-6; perhaps TRBD1 as D (5 bases). This CDR3 is built from 13 residues. V lost 2 bases to trimming and J lost 10 bases, with 9 bases between them. From germline, CDR1 is SNHLY and CDR2 FYNNEI. Here the CDR3 DNA reads TGTGCCAGCAGTGAAACTGGGGACTCACCCCTCCACTTT. Translated: CASSETGDSPLHF.

The genes are TRBV9 and TRBJ2-7; TRBD1 aligns across 9 bases. Per the germline V gene, CDR1 is SGDLS and CDR2 is YYNGEE. V was clipped by 2 bases and J by 4 bases; unmatched bases: 13. The CDR3 covers 17 residues. In DNA, the CDR3 is TGTGCCAGCAGCGTTGACGATCCGGGACAGGGCCTTTACGAGCAGTACTTC. It encodes CASSVDDPGQGLYEQYF.

This chain uses TRBV2 with TRBJ2-1, with 7 bases fitting TRBD1. The V and J ends lost 10 bases and 2 bases, in that order; junction bases with no gene match: 8. Germline-derived CDR1 and CDR2 are SNHLY and FYNNEI. The CDR3 covers 14 residues. Here the CDR3 reads CATMAGTAYNEQFF. CDR3 DNA sequence: TGTGCCACCATGGCCGGGACAGCCTACAATGAGCAGTTCTTC.

This clone appeared a few times. The gene calls are TRBV20-1 and TRBJ1-1; the D gene is possibly TRBD1 (5 bases). CDR1 and CDR2 from the germline V gene are DFQATT and SNEGSKA (reference sequence). CDR3 length: 9 amino acids. The germline V and J ends were trimmed by 5 bases and 10 bases, with 8 bases remaining between them. The CDR3 nucleotides read TGCAGTGCTGGTAGGGGAGCTTTCTTT. The encoded protein is CSAGRGAFF.

CDR3 amino acids: CSVGPDGALTF. The CDR3 DNA reads as TGCAGCGTGGGGCCGGACGGTGCTCTCACCTTC. V gene TRBV29-1 combines with J gene TRBJ1-2, with D possibly matching TRBD1 (5 bases). The CDR3 runs to 11 residues. Deletions cut 6 bases from V and 13 bases from J, with 18 bases between. Germline V lookup: CDR1 SQVTM, CDR2 ANQGSEA.

This chain uses TRBV2 with TRBJ1-2; D is uncertain. Trimming took 3 bases from V and 5 from J, leaving 13 bases between them. The CDR3 length is 14 residues. Looked up from germline, CDR1 is SNHLY and CDR2 is FYNNEI. CDR3 in DNA: TGTGCCAGCAGTGATCTTCCCACCGGGTATGGCTACACCTTC. It yields the protein CASSDLPTGYGYTF. The entire variable domain, with the rest obtained from reference TRBV2 and TRBJ1-2, is as follows: EPEVTQTPSHQVTQMGQEVILRCVPISNHLYFYWYRQILGQKVEFLVSFYNNEISEKSEIFDDQFSVERPDGSNFTLKIRSTKLEDSAMYFCASSDLPTGYGYTFGSGTRLTVV.

The chain carries TRBV6-5 and TRBJ1-2; D possibly corresponds to TRBD1 (6 bases). The V end was cut by 3 bases, the J end by 1 base, with 12 bases between. The CDR3 loop spans 15 amino acids. CDR1 and CDR2 from the germline V gene are MNHEY and SVGAGI. The CDR3 spells CASSYGGHGNYGYTF. The CDR3 DNA reads as TGTGCCAGCAGTTATGGGGGACATGGTAACTATGGCTACACCTTC.

This clone was observed once. This sequence joins TRBV27 and TRBJ1-5, with a weak D call TRBD1 (6 bases). CDR3 length: 15 amino acids. The V and J ends lost 1 base and 3 bases respectively, with 10 bases between them. Germline lookup yields CDR1 MNHEY and CDR2 SMNVEV (reference sequence). DNA of the CDR3: TGTGCCAGCAGTTTATGGGGGGGCGTCAATCAGCCCCAGCATTTT. Amino acid sequence: CASSLWGGVNQPQHF.

J is TRBJ1-2 and V is TRBV7-2; D call uncertain. V dropped 1 base and J dropped 2 bases, with 14 bases sitting between them. The CDR3 totals 16 residues. Germline CDR1 reads SGHTA; CDR2 reads FQGNSA. The CDR3 DNA follows: TGTGCCAGCAGCTTAGAGCCTAAAGGACGGAACTATGGCTACACCTTC. Protein sequence: CASSLEPKGRNYGYTF.

This CDR3 is CASSPRTSGRITDTQYF. Here the CDR3 DNA reads TGTGCCAGCTCACCAAGGACTAGCGGGAGGATCACAGATACGCAGTATTTT. This rearrangement joins TRBV18 to TRBJ2-3, with 14 bases matching TRBD2. Germline assignment: CDR1 KGHSH and CDR2 LQKENI. V lost 2 bases and J lost 2; bases outside the gene matches: 3. The CDR3 has 17 amino acids. The variable domain in full, completed from reference TRBV18 and TRBJ2-3, reads NAGVMQNPRHLVRRRGQEARLRCSPMKGHSHVYWYRQLPEEGLKFMVYLQKENIIDESGMPKERFSAEFPKEGPSILRIQQVVRGDSAAYFCASSPRTSGRITDTQYFGPGTRLTVL.

In its sample, this clone was seen a few times. CDR3 loop: CSAPQATEAFF. CDR3 DNA sequence: TGCAGTGCGCCCCAGGCCACTGAAGCTTTCTTT. The chain is built from TRBV20-1 and TRBJ1-1, with D unclear. The CDR3 is made up of 11 amino acids. Germline CDR1 and CDR2: DFQATT and SNEGSKA (reference sequence). Trimming took off 6 bases at V and 4 bases at J, with 9 bases between the two ends.

The chain uses TRBV15 and TRBJ2-1, with TRBD2 identical over 12 bases. Unmatched junction bases numbered 6, after V lost 3 bases and J lost 9 bases. Germline assignment: CDR1 LNHNV and CDR2 YYDKDF (reference sequence). This CDR3 is built from 15 residues. CDR3 loop: CATSRRLAGAVEQFF. CDR3 coding DNA: TGTGCCACCAGCAGGAGACTAGCGGGAGCGGTTGAGCAGTTCTTC.